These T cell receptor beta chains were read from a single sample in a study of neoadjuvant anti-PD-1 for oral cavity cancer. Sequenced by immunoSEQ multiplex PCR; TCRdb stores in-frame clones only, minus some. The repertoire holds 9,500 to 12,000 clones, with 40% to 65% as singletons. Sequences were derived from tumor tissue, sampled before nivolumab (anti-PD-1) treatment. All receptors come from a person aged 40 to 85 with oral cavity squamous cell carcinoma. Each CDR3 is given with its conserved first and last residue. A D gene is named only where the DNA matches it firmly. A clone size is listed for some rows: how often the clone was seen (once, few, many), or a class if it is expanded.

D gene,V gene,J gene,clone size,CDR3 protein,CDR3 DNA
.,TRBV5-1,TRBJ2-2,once,CASSFRDTGELFF,TGCGCCAGCAGCTTCCGGGACACCGGGGAGCTGTTTTTT
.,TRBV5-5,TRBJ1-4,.,CASSPSSRTRWSGEKLFF,TGTGCCAGCAGCCCAAGCTCTCGAACCAGGTGGTCTGGAGAAAAACTGTTTTTT
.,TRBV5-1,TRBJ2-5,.,CASSLYRRGEETQYF,TGCGCCAGCAGCTTGTACAGGCGAGGGGAAGAGACCCAGTACTTC
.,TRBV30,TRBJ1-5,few,CAWSVTGGNQPQHF,TGTGCCTGGAGTGTAACGGGAGGCAATCAGCCCCAGCATTTT
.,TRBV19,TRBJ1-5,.,CASSTYRDQPQHF,TGTGCCAGTAGCACTTACAGGGATCAGCCCCAGCATTTT
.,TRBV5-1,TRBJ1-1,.,CASSLGYRLRGGGEAFF,TGCGCCAGCAGCTTGGGCTATCGACTAAGGGGCGGGGGTGAAGCTTTCTTT
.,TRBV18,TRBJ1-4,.,CASSPQGQRNEKLFF,TGTGCCAGCTCACCACAAGGACAGCGTAATGAAAAACTGTTTTTT
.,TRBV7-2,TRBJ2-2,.,CASSLARNVYTGELFF,TGTGCCAGCAGCTTAGCGCGGAATGTATACACCGGGGAGCTGTTTTTT
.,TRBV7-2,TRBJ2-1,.,CASSLMINLPEQFF,TGTGCCAGCAGCTTAATGATAAACTTGCCAGAGCAGTTCTTC
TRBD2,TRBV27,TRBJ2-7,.,CASSLSKGLADEQYF,TGTGCCAGCAGTTTATCCAAGGGACTAGCAGACGAGCAGTACTTC
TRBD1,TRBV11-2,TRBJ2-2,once,CASSGQGIFVNTGELFF,TGTGCCAGCTCCGGACAGGGGATATTCGTGAACACCGGGGAGCTGTTTTTT
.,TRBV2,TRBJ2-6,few,CATQREGSGANVLTF,TGTGCCACCCAGAGAGAGGGTTCTGGGGCCAACGTCCTGACTTTC
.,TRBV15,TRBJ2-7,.,CATSRDRPPLYEQYF,TGTGCCACCAGCAGAGATCGCCCTCCTCTCTACGAGCAGTACTTC
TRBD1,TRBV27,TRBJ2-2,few,CASSLTWTGRTGELFF,TGTGCCAGCAGTTTAACATGGACAGGGAGAACCGGGGAGCTGTTTTTT